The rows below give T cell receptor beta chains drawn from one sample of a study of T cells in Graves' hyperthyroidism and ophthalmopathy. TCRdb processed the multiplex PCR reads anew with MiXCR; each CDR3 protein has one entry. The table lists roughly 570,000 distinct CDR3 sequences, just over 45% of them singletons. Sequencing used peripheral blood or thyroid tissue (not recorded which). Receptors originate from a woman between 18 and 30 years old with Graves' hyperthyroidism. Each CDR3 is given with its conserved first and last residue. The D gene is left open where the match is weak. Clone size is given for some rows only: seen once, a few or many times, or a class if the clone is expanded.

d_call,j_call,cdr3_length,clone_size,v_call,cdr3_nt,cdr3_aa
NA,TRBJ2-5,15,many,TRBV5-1,TGCGCCAGCAGCTTACAGGGTAGGGAGTCAGAGACCCAGTACTTC,CASSLQGRESETQYF
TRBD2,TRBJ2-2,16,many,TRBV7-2,TGTGCCAGCAGCTTAGCGGGAGGGCCAAGTACCGGGGAGCTGTTTTTT,CASSLAGGPSTGELFF
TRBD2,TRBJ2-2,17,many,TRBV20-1,TGCAGTGCTAGAGATCAGGGCTCTAGCGGGGCACGCGGGGAGCTGTTTTTT,CSARDQGSSGARGELFF
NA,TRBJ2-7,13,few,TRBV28,TGTGCCAGCAGTTTCCCCAGGGGTTACGAGCAGTACTTC,CASSFPRGYEQYF
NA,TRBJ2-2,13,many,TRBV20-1,TGCAGTGCCTCCGTTCTGCCTGCCGGGGAGCTGTTTTTT,CSASVLPAGELFF
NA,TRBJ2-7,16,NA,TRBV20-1,TGCAGTGCTAGTCGGCCAGAAGCGGGCTCCTCCTACGAGCAGTACTTC,CSASRPEAGSSYEQYF
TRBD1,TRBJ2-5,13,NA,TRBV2,TGTGCCAGCAGGGCCGGACAGGGCAAGACCCAGTACTTC,CASRAGQGKTQYF
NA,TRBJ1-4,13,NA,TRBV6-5,TGTGCCAGCAGTGACTCCGGGGTTGAAAAACTGTTTTTT,CASSDSGVEKLFF
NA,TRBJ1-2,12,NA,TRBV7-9,TGTGCCAGCAGCCCACGTATCGCTGGAAACACCTTC,CASSPRIAGNTF
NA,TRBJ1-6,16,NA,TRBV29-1,TGCAGCGTTCCCACTAGCGGGAGCTCCTATAATTCACCCCTCCACTTT,CSVPTSGSSYNSPLHF
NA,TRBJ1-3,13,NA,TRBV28,TGTGCCAGCCGTATAGAGGATGGAAACACCATATATTTT,CASRIEDGNTIYF
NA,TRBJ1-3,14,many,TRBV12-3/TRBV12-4,TGTGCCAGCAGTTTAGCGCAGGGGAGAAACACCATATATTTT,CASSLAQGRNTIYF
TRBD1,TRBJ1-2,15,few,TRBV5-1,TGCGCCAGCGGCTCGGGGGACAGGAGAACCCCCGGCTACACCTTC,CASGSGDRRTPGYTF
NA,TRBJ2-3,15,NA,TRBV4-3,TGCGCCAGCAGCACCCGACAGTATAGCAATCAGCCCCAGTATTTT,CASSTRQYSNQPQYF
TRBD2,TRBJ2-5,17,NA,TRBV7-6,TGTGCCAGCAGCTTAGCCAGGACTAGCGGGAGGGTGCAGACCCAGTACTTC,CASSLARTSGRVQTQYF
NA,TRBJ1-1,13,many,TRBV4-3,TGCGCCAGCAGCCAAGACTGGAACACTGAAGCTTTCTTT,CASSQDWNTEAFF
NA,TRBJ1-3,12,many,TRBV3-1,TGTGCCAGCAGCCTTCGAGAGAACACCATATATTTT,CASSLRENTIYF
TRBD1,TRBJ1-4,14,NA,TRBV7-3,TGTGCCAGCAGCCCTGACAGGGGGACTGAAAAACTGTTTTTT,CASSPDRGTEKLFF
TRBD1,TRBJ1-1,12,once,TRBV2,TGTGCCAGCAGCGACAGGGGTACTGAAGCTTTCTTT,CASSDRGTEAFF
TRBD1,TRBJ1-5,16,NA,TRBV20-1,TGCAGTGCTAGATCCCGGGACAGCGGTTCCGGGGGGCCCCAGCATTTT,CSARSRDSGSGGPQHF
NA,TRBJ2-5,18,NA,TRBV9,TGTGCCAGCAGCGTAGACGGAGATACGCAGGGCCCTCGAGAGACCCAGTACTTC,CASSVDGDTQGPRETQYF
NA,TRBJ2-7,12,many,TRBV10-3,TGTGCCATCAGTAATATTTCCTACGAGCAGTACTTC,CAISNISYEQYF
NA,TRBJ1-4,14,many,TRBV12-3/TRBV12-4,TGTGCCAGCAGGCCTTCTTTCTATAATGAAAAACTGTTTTTT,CASRPSFYNEKLFF
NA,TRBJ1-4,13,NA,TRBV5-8,TGTGCCAGCAGCTTAGACGCGGATGAAAGACTGTTTTTT,CASSLDADERLFF
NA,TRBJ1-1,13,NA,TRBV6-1,TGTGCCAGCAGTGAAGGGGGGGACCTTGAAGCTTTCTTT,CASSEGGDLEAFF
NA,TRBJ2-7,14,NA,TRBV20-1,TGCAGTGCCAGCATCGCGACACAGACCTACGAGCAGTACTTC,CSASIATQTYEQYF
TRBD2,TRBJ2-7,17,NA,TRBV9,TGTGCCAGCAGCGTAGAGACTAGCGGGACACCTTACAATGAGCAGTACTTC,CASSVETSGTPYNEQYF
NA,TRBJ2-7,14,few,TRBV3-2,TGTGCCAGCAGCCACGTTCTGGAATCCTACGAGCAGTACTTC,CASSHVLESYEQYF
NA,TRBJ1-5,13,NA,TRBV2,TGTGCCAGCAGTGAGGTCGGCGGGAGGGCCCAGCATTTT,CASSEVGGRAQHF
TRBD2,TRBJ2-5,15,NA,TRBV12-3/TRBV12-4,TGTGCCAGCAGCCACTCCCGGGGGGGCGAGTCGACCCAGTACTTC,CASSHSRGGESTQYF
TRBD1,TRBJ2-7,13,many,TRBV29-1,TGCAGCTTCTTGACAGGGACAACCTACGAGCAGTACTTC,CSFLTGTTYEQYF
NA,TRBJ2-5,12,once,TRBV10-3,TGTGCCATCAACGAAGGAAAAGAGACCCGGTACTTC,CAINEGKETRYF
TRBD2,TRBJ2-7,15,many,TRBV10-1,TGCGCCAGCAGTGAGTGGGCTAGCGGGAGTTACGAGCAGTACTTC,CASSEWASGSYEQYF
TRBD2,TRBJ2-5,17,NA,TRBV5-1,TGCGCCAGCAGCCCAGGGACTAGCGGGAGTGGGCAAGAGACCCAGTACTTC,CASSPGTSGSGQETQYF
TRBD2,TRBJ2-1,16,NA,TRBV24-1,TGTGCCACCAGTGACCGTACTAGCGGGAGGGCCGCCGAGCAGTTCTTC,CATSDRTSGRAAEQFF